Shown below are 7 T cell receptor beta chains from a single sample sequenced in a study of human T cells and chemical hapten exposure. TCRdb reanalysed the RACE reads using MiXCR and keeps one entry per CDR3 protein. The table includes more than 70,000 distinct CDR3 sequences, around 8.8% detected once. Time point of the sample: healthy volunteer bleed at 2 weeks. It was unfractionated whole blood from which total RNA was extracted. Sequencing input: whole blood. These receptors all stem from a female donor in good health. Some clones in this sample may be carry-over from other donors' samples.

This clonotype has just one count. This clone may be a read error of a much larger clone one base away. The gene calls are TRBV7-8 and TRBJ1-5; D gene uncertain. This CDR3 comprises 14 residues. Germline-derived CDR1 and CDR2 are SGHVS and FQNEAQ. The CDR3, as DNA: TGTGTCAGCAGCCAGACGGAGAGCAATCAGCCCCAGCATTTT. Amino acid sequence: CVSSQTESNQPQHF.

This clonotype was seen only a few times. The DNA for the CDR3 is TGTGCCAGCAGTTTGTCAGTGGGCGACGAGACCCAGTACTTC. It specifies CASSLSVGDETQYF. J is TRBJ2-5 and V is TRBV28; D remains unclear. Trimming took 3 bases from V and 5 from J, leaving 13 bases between them. In germline, CDR1 is MDHEN, CDR2 SYDVKM. The CDR3 is 14 residues long.

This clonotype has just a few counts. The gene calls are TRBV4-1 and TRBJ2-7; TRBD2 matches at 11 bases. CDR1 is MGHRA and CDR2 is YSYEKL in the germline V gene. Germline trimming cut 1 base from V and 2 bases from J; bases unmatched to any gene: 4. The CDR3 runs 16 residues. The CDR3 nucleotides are TGCGCCAGCAGCCAAGGGGGACTAGCGGCAACCTACGAGCAGTACTTC. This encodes CASSQGGLAATYEQYF.

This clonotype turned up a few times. The CDR3 nucleotides are TGTGCCAGCAGCTTAGGCCGAACAGTTGCTAACTATGGCTACACCTTC. This gives the protein CASSLGRTVANYGYTF. V gene TRBV13 combines with J gene TRBJ1-2; D unclear. The V gene's germline CDR1 is PRHDT and CDR2 FYEKMQ (reference sequence). The germline V and J ends were trimmed by 0 bases and 0 bases, with 11 bases remaining between them. The CDR3 contains 16 residues.

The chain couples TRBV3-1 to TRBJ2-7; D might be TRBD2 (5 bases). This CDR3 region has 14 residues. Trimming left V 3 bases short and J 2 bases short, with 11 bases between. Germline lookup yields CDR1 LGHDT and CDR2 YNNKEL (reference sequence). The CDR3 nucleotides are TGTGCCAGCAGCCAGGGGAGCCTACCCTACGAGCAGTACTTC. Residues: CASSQGSLPYEQYF.

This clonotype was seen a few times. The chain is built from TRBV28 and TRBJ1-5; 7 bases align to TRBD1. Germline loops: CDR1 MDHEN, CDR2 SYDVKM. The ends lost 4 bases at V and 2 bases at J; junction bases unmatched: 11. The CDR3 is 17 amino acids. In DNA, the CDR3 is TGTGCCAGCAGTTCGACCCGACAGGGAAGAGGCAATCAGCCCCAGCATTTT. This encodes CASSSTRQGRGNQPQHF.

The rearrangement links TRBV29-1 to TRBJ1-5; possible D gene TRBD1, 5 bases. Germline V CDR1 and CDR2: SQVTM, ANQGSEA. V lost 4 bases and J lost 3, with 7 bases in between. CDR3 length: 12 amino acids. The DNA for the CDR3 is TGCAGCGTTGCAGGGTACAATCAGCCCCAGCATTTT. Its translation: CSVAGYNQPQHF.